The clone carrying this T cell receptor beta chain has only a few counts. As yet, its antigen is unknown. The record originates from a study of cytomegalovirus exposure and HLA in healthy donors. The V and J ends lost 6 bases and 7 bases respectively, with 12 bases between them. The germline gives CDR1 LGHNA, CDR2 YNFKEQ. The CDR3 totals 12 residues. Study-wide findings and caveats: HLA allele associations emerged for around 15,000 TCR beta sequences in a later analysis, at 0.05 false discovery rate.

The PCR employed 60 Vbeta primers together with 13 Jbeta primers. Using immunoSEQ multiplex PCR, the repertoire was profiled, and TCRdb retains in-frame clones only, with some absent. The repertoire holds 150,000 to 200,000 clones, roughly four fifths seen once, with around 3% in the top ten. V usage is TRBV4-2 and J usage is TRBJ1-2, with D unresolved. The source material was PBMCs. The receptor comes from a male donor in good health and CMV-seronegative. The CDR3 sequence: CASRESGSGYTF. The CDR3, as DNA: TGTGCCAGCAGGGAGTCGGGGAGTGGCTACACCTTC.